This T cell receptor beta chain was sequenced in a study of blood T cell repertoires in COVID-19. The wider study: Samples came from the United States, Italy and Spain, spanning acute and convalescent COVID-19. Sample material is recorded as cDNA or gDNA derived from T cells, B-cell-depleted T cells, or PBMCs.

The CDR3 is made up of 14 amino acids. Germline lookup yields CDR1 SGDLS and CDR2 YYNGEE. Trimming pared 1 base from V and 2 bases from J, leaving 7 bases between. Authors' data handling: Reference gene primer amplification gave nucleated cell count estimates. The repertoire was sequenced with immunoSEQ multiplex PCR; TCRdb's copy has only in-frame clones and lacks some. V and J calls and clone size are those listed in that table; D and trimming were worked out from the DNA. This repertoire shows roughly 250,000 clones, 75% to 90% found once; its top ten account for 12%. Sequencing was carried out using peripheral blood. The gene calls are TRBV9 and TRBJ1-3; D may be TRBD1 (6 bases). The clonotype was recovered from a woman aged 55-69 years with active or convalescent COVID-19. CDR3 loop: CASSVRGTGNTIYF. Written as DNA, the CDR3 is TGTGCCAGCAGCGTAAGGGGGACTGGAAACACCATATATTTT.